This T cell receptor beta chain was identified in a study of OX40 agonist ivuxolimab in advanced cancers. Sequenced by immunoSEQ multiplex PCR; TCRdb stores in-frame clones only, minus some. This table holds tens of thousands of clones, 80% to 90% found once. Blood was sampled at baseline, cycle 4 day 1, and cycle 7 day 1. The CDR3 sequence is 13 residues long. Germline-derived CDR1 and CDR2 are MDHEN and SYDVKM. This clonotype was sampled from an adult with an advanced solid tumor such as melanoma, head and neck, liver or kidney cancer. The V call is TRBV28, the J call TRBJ1-2; unclear D gene. Sequencing was performed on CD4+ or CD8+ T cells sorted from blood, taken in a trial of the OX40 agonist ivuxolimab. CDR3: CAVMLVNLGGYTF. Here the CDR3 DNA reads TGTGCTGTCATGTTAGTTAATCTTGGCGGCTACACCTTC.